This TCR beta chain originates from a study of monozygotic twins with inflammatory bowel disease. The study, taken as a whole, reports: IBD patients exhibited fewer clonotypes shared with other individuals than healthy twins, particularly with disease activity. The authors found no support for a single strong IBD-associated signal or clonotype. Twin concordance left repertoire similarity unchanged, with limited power a possible explanation for this lack of difference.

UMIs were attached via template switching, each with a 6-nucleotide sample barcode. Using the 5' RACE reads, TCRdb records one entry per CDR3 protein without DNA. This table holds approximately 340,000 distinct CDR3 sequences. A note on this clonotype: Its antigen remains unidentified.

This CDR3 comprises 16 residues. Per the germline V gene, CDR1 is KGHDR and CDR2 is SFDVKD. Source material: blood. The chain uses TRBV24-1 and TRBJ2-1; TCRdb designates TRBD2, a call that cannot be tested without DNA. The clonotype originates from a human donor with ulcerative colitis or Crohn's disease, or a healthy co-twin of an affected twin (not recorded which). CDR3 region: CATSDPTSGSHNEQFF.